This passage covers 11 T cell receptor beta chains from one sample sequenced in a study of T cell responses to AZD1222 COVID-19 vaccine. Some clones are missing from TCRdb's copy, which holds only in-frame ones; the method was immunoSEQ multiplex PCR. The data contain more than 110,000 clones, approximately 91% of them seen just once; the ten biggest clones take up over 3.5%. This specimen consisted of peripheral blood, obtained on day 0 of AZD1222 vaccination. These receptors were obtained from an adult in good health.

The rearrangement uses TRBV7-2 and TRBJ2-1; 7 bases match TRBD1. From germline, CDR1 is SGHTA and CDR2 FQGNSA. The junction had 11 bases not matched to a gene; V was cut back by 3 bases and J by 0 bases. This CDR3 spans 18 amino acids. The DNA of the CDR3 is TGTGCCAGCAGCTTTAAACCAACCCGGGACAGCTCCTACAATGAGCAGTTCTTC. Protein product: CASSFKPTRDSSYNEQFF. Full variable domain (missing parts from reference TRBV7-2 and TRBJ2-1): GAGVSQSPSNKVTEKGKDVELRCDPISGHTALYWYRQSLGQGLEFLIYFQGNSAPDKSGLPSDRFSAERTGGSVSTLTIQRTQQEDSAVYLCASSFKPTRDSSYNEQFFGPGTRLTVL.

The chain carries TRBV7-9 and TRBJ1-1, with D perhaps TRBD1 (6 bases). This CDR3 is 11 amino acids long. The germline CDR1 and CDR2 sequences are SEHNR and FQNEAQ (reference sequence). Trimming took off 4 bases at V and 9 bases at J, with 9 bases between the two ends. DNA of the CDR3: TGTGCCAGCAGCTCTCAGGGGAAAGCTTTCTTT. Translation gives CASSSQGKAFF.

This chain connects TRBV21-1 to TRBJ2-1; the table names TRBD1, a call not compared with the DNA. TRBV21-1 is marked as a pseudogene. This CDR3 spans 18 amino acids. The CDR3 DNA is TGTGCCAGCAGCAAAGCCGGTGTTTCAGGGGGAGAGGTCAATGAGCAGTTCTTC. Translation gives CASSKAGVSGGEVNEQFF.

V and J are TRBV28 and TRBJ1-2, with 9 bases matching TRBD1. This CDR3 is built from 17 residues. Germline CDR1 reads MDHEN; CDR2 reads SYDVKM. Trimming removed 6 bases from V and 4 bases from J; junction bases left unmatched: 15. CDR3 DNA sequence: TGTGCCAGCAGACCCACCGGGACAGGGAAGGAAACCTATGGCTACACCTTC. Translation: CASRPTGTGKETYGYTF.

The chain couples TRBV19 to TRBJ1-1; 8 positions match TRBD1. Germline V lookup: CDR1 LNHDA, CDR2 SQIVND (reference sequence). This CDR3 is built from 17 residues. With V trimmed by 3 bases and J by 0 bases, 9 bases remained unmatched. CDR3 nucleotides: TGTGCCAGTAGTATTACCGGGACAGGAAGCGTGAACACTGAAGCTTTCTTT. Encoded protein: CASSITGTGSVNTEAFF.

The V and J genes are TRBV28 and TRBJ1-4; D uncertain. V was clipped by 7 bases and J by 7 bases, with 13 bases between them. The CDR3 consists of 13 residues. Per germline, CDR1 MDHEN and CDR2 SYDVKM. The CDR3 nucleotides are TGTGCCAGCATTGGAATGGTCGGTGAAAAACTGTTTTTT. Protein product: CASIGMVGEKLFF.

The chain recombines TRBV20-1 with TRBJ1-2, with 9 positions matching TRBD1. The CDR3 runs 14 residues. The trim removed 3 bases at V and 8 bases at J, leaving 10 bases unmatched. Germline-derived CDR1 and CDR2 are DFQATT and SNEGSKA (reference sequence). DNA for the CDR3: TGCAGTGCTAGTCTCGGACAGGGGATGAGGGGCTACACCTTC. Translation gives CSASLGQGMRGYTF.

The chain has TRBV5-1 and TRBJ2-3; D unresolved. Trimming cost V 0 bases and J 2 bases, with 13 bases left between them. Germline values: CDR1 SGHRS, CDR2 YFSETQ. The length of the CDR3 is 16 residues. CDR3 DNA sequence: TGCGCCAGCAGCTTGGAACAGACCTATGTCACAGATACGCAGTATTTT. This encodes CASSLEQTYVTDTQYF.

The V and J genes are TRBV18 and TRBJ2-5; a possible D gene is TRBD1 (6 bases). Germline CDR1 KGHSH, CDR2 LQKENI. This CDR3 has 13 residues. V was clipped by 1 base and J by 4 bases, with 7 bases between them. The CDR3 coding sequence is TGTGCCAGCTCACCACAAGGGGGAGAGACCCAGTACTTC. Its protein product is CASSPQGGETQYF. Variable domain in full (rest from reference TRBV18 and TRBJ2-5): NAGVMQNPRHLVRRRGQEARLRCSPMKGHSHVYWYRQLPEEGLKFMVYLQKENIIDESGMPKERFSAEFPKEGPSILRIQQVVRGDSAAYFCASSPQGGETQYFGPGTRLLVL.

Notes on this clone: The junction and the germline gene differ at one end; a read error may be behind it. The chain has TRBV7-7 and TRBJ2-5, with D hard to call. The germline V gene encodes CDR1 SSHAT and CDR2 FNYEAQ (reference sequence). This CDR3 has 15 residues. CDR3 protein: CASSLAANLGETQYF. DNA for the CDR3: TGTGCTAGCAGCTTAGCCGCTAACCTGGGGGAGACCCAGTACTTC.

The chain recombines TRBV10-1 with TRBJ2-2; D possibly corresponds to TRBD1 (6 bases). The germline gives CDR1 WNHNN, CDR2 SYGVQD (reference sequence). Trimming pared 6 bases from V and 5 bases from J, leaving 10 bases between. The CDR3 loop spans 13 amino acids. CDR3 nucleotides: TGCGCCAGCAGGGCCACAGGGACCGGGGAGCTGTTTTTT. Protein product: CASRATGTGELFF.